The rows below give T cell receptor beta chains drawn from one sample of a study of T cell changes during pregnancy in multiple sclerosis. The protocol was immunoSEQ multiplex PCR, while the TCRdb copy is restricted to in-frame clones and leaves out a portion. There are about 13,000 clones in the sample; about nine tenths occur only once, and roughly 8.2% lies in the top ten. Here the sequenced sample was CD8+ T cells from peripheral blood mononuclear cells, taken in the first trimester of pregnancy. These receptors were taken from a female donor with multiple sclerosis, enrolled in a pregnancy study. Each CDR3 is given with its conserved first and last residue. A D gene is named only where the DNA matches it firmly. Clone size is given for some rows only: seen once, a few or many times, or a class if the clone is expanded.

J | D | size | V | CDR3 | DNA
TRBJ2-5 | TRBD1 | - | TRBV4-1 | CASSQIGQGEETQYF | TGCGCCAGCAGCCAGATTGGACAGGGGGAAGAGACCCAGTACTTC
TRBJ2-7 | - | - | TRBV19 | CASSLRHVYEQYF | TGTGCCAGTAGTCTCAGACACGTCTACGAGCAGTACTTC
TRBJ1-6 | TRBD1 | - | TRBV19 | CASYAGTGFSPLHF | TGTGCCAGTTATGCCGGGACAGGGTTTTCACCCCTCCACTTT
TRBJ2-6 | - | - | TRBV29-1 | CSVVGGEGSGANVLTF | TGCAGCGTTGTTGGGGGCGAAGGTTCTGGGGCCAACGTCCTGACTTTC
TRBJ2-3 | - | once | TRBV7-9 | CASSPQGPATDTQYF | TGTGCCAGCAGCCCCCAGGGGCCCGCAACAGATACGCAGTATTTT
TRBJ2-3 | TRBD2 | - | TRBV6-4 | CASSPSGATDTQYF | TGTGCCAGCAGCCCTAGCGGGGCCACAGATACGCAGTATTTT
TRBJ2-5 | TRBD2 | - | TRBV6-1 | CASSEGPPGGGAGETQYF | TGTGCCAGCAGTGAGGGTCCTCCGGGCGGGGGGGCGGGAGAGACCCAGTACTTC
TRBJ1-1 | - | - | TRBV7-6 | CASSLVAESNTEAFF | TGTGCCAGCAGCTTAGTAGCAGAGAGTAACACTGAAGCTTTCTTT
TRBJ2-7 | - | - | TRBV11-3 | CASSLGPGFDEQYF | TGTGCCAGCAGCTTAGGTCCAGGATTCGACGAGCAGTACTTC
TRBJ2-2 | - | - | TRBV9 | CASSGTGWELFF | TGTGCCAGCAGCGGTACAGGGTGGGAGCTGTTTTTT